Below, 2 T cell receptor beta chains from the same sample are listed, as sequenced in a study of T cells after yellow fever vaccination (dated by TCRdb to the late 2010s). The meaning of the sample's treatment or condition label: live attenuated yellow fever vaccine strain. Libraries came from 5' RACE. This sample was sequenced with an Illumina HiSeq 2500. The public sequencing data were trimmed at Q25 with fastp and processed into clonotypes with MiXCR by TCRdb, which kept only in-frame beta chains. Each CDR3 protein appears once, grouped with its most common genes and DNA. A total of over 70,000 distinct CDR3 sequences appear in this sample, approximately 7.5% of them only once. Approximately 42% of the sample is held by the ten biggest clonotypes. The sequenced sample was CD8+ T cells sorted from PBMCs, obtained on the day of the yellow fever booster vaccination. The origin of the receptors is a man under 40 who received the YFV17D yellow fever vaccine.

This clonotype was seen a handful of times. CDR3 region: CASSLNGETQYF. CDR3 nucleotide sequence: TGTGCCAGCAGCTTAAACGGAGAGACCCAGTACTTC. The rearrangement links TRBV7-9 to TRBJ2-5; the D is unclear. Trimming left V 2 bases short and J 4 bases short, with 5 bases between. Germline lookup yields CDR1 SEHNR and CDR2 FQNEAQ (reference sequence). The CDR3 extends over 12 amino acids.

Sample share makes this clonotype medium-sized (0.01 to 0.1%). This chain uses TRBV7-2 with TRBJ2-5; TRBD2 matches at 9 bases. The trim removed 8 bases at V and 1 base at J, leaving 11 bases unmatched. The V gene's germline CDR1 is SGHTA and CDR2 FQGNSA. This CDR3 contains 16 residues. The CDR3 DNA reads TGTGCCAGCGGACGGTTACTAGCGGGCCTCCAAGAGACCCAGTACTTC. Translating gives CASGRLLAGLQETQYF.